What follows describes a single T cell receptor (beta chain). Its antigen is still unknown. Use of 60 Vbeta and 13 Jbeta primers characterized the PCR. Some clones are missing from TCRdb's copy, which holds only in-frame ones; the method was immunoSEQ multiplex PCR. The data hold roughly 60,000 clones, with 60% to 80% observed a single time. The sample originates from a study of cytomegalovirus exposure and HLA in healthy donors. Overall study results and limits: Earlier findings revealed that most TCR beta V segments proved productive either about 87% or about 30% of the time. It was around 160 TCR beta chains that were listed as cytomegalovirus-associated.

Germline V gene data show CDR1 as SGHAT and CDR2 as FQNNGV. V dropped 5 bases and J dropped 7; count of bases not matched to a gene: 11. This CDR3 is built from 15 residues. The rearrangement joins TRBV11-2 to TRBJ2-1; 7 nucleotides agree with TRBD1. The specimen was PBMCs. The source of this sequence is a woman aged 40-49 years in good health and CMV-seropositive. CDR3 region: CASSPGQSLPNEQFF. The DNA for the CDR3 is TGTGCCAGCAGCCCGGGACAGAGCCTCCCAAATGAGCAGTTCTTC.